These 13 T cell receptor beta chains originate from one sample sequenced in a study of CD8 T cells in ankylosing spondylitis. Each CDR3 protein is one row after TCRdb ran MiXCR on the 5' RACE reads. The sample has 150,000 or so distinct CDR3 sequences; about 32% are singletons. Sequenced: synovial fluid, either unsorted or a sorted T cell fraction (not recorded which). These receptors all stem from a male donor with ankylosing spondylitis.

V is TRBV4-1 and J is TRBJ2-3; weak D call: TRBD1 (5 bases). V was cut by 4 bases and J by 6 bases, with 17 bases left in between. The length of the CDR3 is 15 residues. CDR1 MGHRA and CDR2 YSYEKL come from the germline V gene. CDR3 loop: CASSPSTARSDTQYF. The CDR3 region has the DNA TGCGCCAGCAGCCCGTCGACAGCTAGGTCCGATACGCAGTATTTT.

V is TRBV5-1 and J is TRBJ2-3, with 13 bases matching TRBD2. The length of the CDR3 is 18 residues. Unmatched junction bases numbered 8, after V lost 3 bases and J lost 1 base. CDR1 SGHRS and CDR2 YFSETQ come from the germline V gene. CDR3 nucleotides: TGCGCCAGCAGCTACCGGACTAGCGGGGGATTGGGCACAGATACGCAGTATTTT. This encodes CASSYRTSGGLGTDTQYF.

At least ten counts were recorded for this clonotype. The chain uses TRBV9 and TRBJ1-1; the match to TRBD1 covers 7 bases. This CDR3 spans 14 amino acids. The germline gives CDR1 SGDLS, CDR2 YYNGEE. The junction had 1 base not matched to a gene; V was cut back by 0 bases and J by 2 bases. CDR3 bases: TGTGCCAGCAGCGTAGGACAGGGAAACACTGAAGCTTTCTTT. Protein product: CASSVGQGNTEAFF. Combining the CDR3 with reference TRBV9 and TRBJ1-1 gives the whole variable domain DSGVTQTPKHLITATGQRVTLRCSPRSGDLSVYWYQQSLDQGLQFLIQYYNGEERAKGNILERFSAQQFPDLHSELNLSSLELGDSALYFCASSVGQGNTEAFFGQGTRLTVV.

The rearrangement uses TRBV25-1 and TRBJ2-5; D is perhaps TRBD2 (7 bases). Germline CDR1 reads MGHDK; CDR2 reads SYGVNS. The ends were cut back, 1 base at V and 4 bases at J, with 13 bases in the middle. The length of the CDR3 is 15 residues. Here the CDR3 reads CASSEWGGGGETQYF. The DNA for the CDR3 is TGTGCCAGCAGTGAATGGGGGGGCGGGGGAGAGACCCAGTACTTC.

The rearrangement uses TRBV25-1 and TRBJ1-1; 11 bases agree with TRBD1. The ends lost 3 bases at V and 7 bases at J; junction bases unmatched: 7. The CDR3 consists of 15 residues. Germline CDR1 is MGHDK and CDR2 is SYGVNS. The CDR3 sequence is CASSEDRGLTGEAFF. The CDR3, as DNA: TGTGCCAGCAGTGAGGACAGGGGGCTGACTGGTGAAGCTTTCTTT.

This clonotype was counted ten times or more. Here the CDR3 reads CASSLGLSTDTQYF. CDR3 bases: TGCGCCAGCAGCTTGGGACTTAGCACAGATACGCAGTATTTT. The rearrangement joins TRBV5-1 to TRBJ2-3, with D hard to call. Germline V lookup: CDR1 SGHRS, CDR2 YFSETQ. The V end lost 0 bases, the J end lost 0 bases, and 5 bases lay between the germline ends. CDR3 length: 14 amino acids. Variable domain in full (rest from reference TRBV5-1 and TRBJ2-3): KAGVTQTPRYLIKTRGQQVTLSCSPISGHRSVSWYQQTPGQGLQFLFEYFSETQRNKGNFPGRFSGRQFSNSRSEMNVSTLELGDSALYLCASSLGLSTDTQYFGPGTRLTVL.

This clonotype was seen more than once but under ten times. The rearrangement links TRBV9 to TRBJ1-3; D remains ambiguous. V lost 3 bases and J 0 bases, leaving 16 bases between the germline ends. The CDR3 contains 17 residues. CDR1 is SGDLS and CDR2 is YYNGEE in the germline V gene. CDR3 DNA sequence: TGTGCCAGCAGCGCGGTTGGGATAGGATCCTCTGGAAACACCATATATTTT. Translated: CASSAVGIGSSGNTIYF.

The CDR3 loop is CASSRILAGAGDEQFF. In DNA, the CDR3 is TGCGCCAGCAGCCGAATTCTAGCGGGAGCGGGGGATGAGCAGTTCTTC. The chain couples TRBV4-3 to TRBJ2-1; TRBD2 aligns across 10 bases. Germline values: CDR1 LGHNA, CDR2 YSLEER. The V segment lost 4 bases and the J segment 8 bases; nucleotides outside the gene matches: 11. This CDR3 has 16 residues.

This clonotype was seen only a few times. The chain combines TRBV7-9 with TRBJ2-7, with D perhaps being TRBD1 or TRBD2 (5 bases each). V was clipped by 5 bases and J by 2 bases, with 13 bases between them. Germline V gives CDR1 SEHNR, CDR2 FQNEAQ (reference sequence). CDR3 length: 14 amino acids. Written as DNA, the CDR3 is TGTGCCAGCAGCCCAGGGACCAATACCTACGAGCAGTACTTC. This gives the protein CASSPGTNTYEQYF.

This clonotype showed up just a few times. The chain recombines TRBV12-3 or TRBV12-4 with TRBJ2-2; 7 nucleotides line up with TRBD1. Trimming removed 5 bases from V and 6 bases from J; junction bases left unmatched: 3. CDR3 size: 13 residues. The CDR3 sequence is CASSQQGPGELFF. As DNA, the CDR3 is TGTGCCAGCAGTCAACAGGGGCCCGGGGAGCTGTTTTTT.

In this sample, this clonotype turned up many times. The chain couples TRBV18 to TRBJ2-5, with TRBD2 matching 12 bases. V was pared by 3 bases and J by 7 bases, with 9 bases of the junction left unmatched. Germline loops: CDR1 KGHSH, CDR2 LQKENI. The CDR3 runs 16 residues. CDR3 nucleotide sequence: TGTGCCAGCTCACCCACGACTAGCGGGAGTCGAAGGACCCAGTACTTC. Its translation: CASSPTTSGSRRTQYF.

The CDR3 region is CASSYSGQGVPGNTGELFF. The DNA of the CDR3 is TGTGCCAGCAGTTACTCGGGACAGGGGGTTCCGGGGAACACCGGGGAGCTGTTTTTT. The chain joins TRBV6-5 to TRBJ2-2, with TRBD1 matching 11 bases. Trimming took 0 bases from V and 1 from J; bases not matched to a gene: 7. Germline V gives CDR1 MNHEY, CDR2 SVGAGI. There are 19 residues in the CDR3.

This clonotype was counted ten times or more. CDR3 loop: CASRWSSGSPNTGELFF. CDR3 nucleotides: TGCGCCAGCAGATGGTCTAGCGGGAGTCCGAACACCGGGGAGCTGTTTTTT. The rearrangement joins TRBV5-1 to TRBJ2-2; 10 bases are a match to TRBD2. This CDR3 spans 17 amino acids. CDR1 and CDR2 (germline): SGHRS, YFSETQ. Trimming took 5 bases from V and 0 from J; bases not matched to a gene: 7.